The 14 T cell receptor beta chains given below trace back to one sample, sequenced in a study of cytomegalovirus exposure and HLA in healthy donors. PCR employed 60 Vbeta and 13 Jbeta primers. Libraries were prepared by immunoSEQ multiplex PCR; TCRdb keeps only in-frame clonotypes and omits some of them. The sample shows about 160,000 clones, approximately 77% of them seen only once. Sequenced sample: PBMCs. These receptors were obtained from a man aged 45-65 years in good health and CMV-seropositive.

CDR3 sequence reads: CASTSRDRGPGEQYF. The CDR3 bases are TGTGCCAGTACGTCCCGGGACAGGGGGCCCGGCGAGCAGTACTTC. This chain uses TRBV2 with TRBJ2-7; TRBD1 matches at 12 bases. With V trimmed by 9 bases and J by 6 bases, 12 bases remained unmatched. Germline V gene lookup returns CDR1 SNHLY and CDR2 FYNNEI. This CDR3 has 15 residues.

This chain connects TRBV29-1 to TRBJ1-1; 7 nucleotides align to TRBD1. The CDR3 is made up of 15 amino acids. Germline assignment: CDR1 SQVTM and CDR2 ANQGSEA. Losses at the gene ends were 7 bases for V and 1 base for J; bases not matched to a gene: 12. CDR3 nucleotide sequence: TGCAGCGCCTTGGACACAGGGGCTCGGAACACTGAAGCTTTCTTT. This encodes CSALDTGARNTEAFF.

This clone was picked up a small number of times. The chain has TRBV20-1 and TRBJ1-1, with D tentatively TRBD1 (5 bases). The CDR3 is made up of 11 amino acids. The V end lost 3 bases, the J end lost 7 bases, and 9 bases lay between the germline ends. The germline CDR1 and CDR2 sequences are DFQATT and SNEGSKA (reference sequence). The DNA for the CDR3 is TGCAGTGCTAGCGTTGACAGTGAAGCTTTCTTT. It specifies CSASVDSEAFF.

The CDR3 here is CASSVTGVLREKLFF. The CDR3, as DNA: TGTGCCAGCAGCGTAACGGGGGTCTTGAGGGAAAAACTGTTTTTT. The V call is TRBV9, the J call TRBJ1-4; a possible D gene is TRBD1 (5 bases). The CDR3 is 15 residues long. The V end was cut by 1 base, the J end by 8 bases, with 15 bases between. CDR1 SGDLS and CDR2 YYNGEE come from the germline V gene. Variable domain in full (rest from reference TRBV9 and TRBJ1-4): DSGVTQTPKHLITATGQRVTLRCSPRSGDLSVYWYQQSLDQGLQFLIQYYNGEERAKGNILERFSAQQFPDLHSELNLSSLELGDSALYFCASSVTGVLREKLFFGSGTQLSVL.

The genes are TRBV6-5 and TRBJ1-6; unclear D gene. The V gene lost 6 bases and the J gene lost 0 bases, with 9 bases spanning the gap. Germline-derived CDR1 and CDR2 are MNHEY and SVGAGI. The CDR3 spans 15 residues. The CDR3 loop reads CASRILSSYNSPLHF. DNA for the CDR3: TGTGCCAGCAGGATACTAAGCTCCTATAATTCACCCCTCCACTTT.

The chain joins TRBV6-5 to TRBJ2-7, with 7 bases identical to TRBD1. With 6 bases clipped from V and 0 bases from J, the junction kept 8 bases outside the gene matches. Per germline, CDR1 MNHEY and CDR2 SVGAGI. CDR3 length: 15 amino acids. This CDR3 reads CASSPTGPPSYEQYF. The DNA for the CDR3 is TGTGCCAGCAGCCCGACAGGGCCCCCCTCCTACGAGCAGTACTTC.

This chain connects TRBV14 to TRBJ1-1; 7 nucleotides match TRBD1. CDR3 size: 19 residues. From germline, CDR1 is SGHDN and CDR2 FVKESK. Trimming at V came to 1 base and at J to 0 bases, leaving 14 bases not matched to a gene. The CDR3 here is CASSQVGGQGVALNTEAFF. CDR3 nucleotide sequence: TGTGCCAGCAGCCAAGTGGGAGGCCAGGGGGTTGCCTTGAACACTGAAGCTTTCTTT.

The chain combines TRBV10-1 with TRBJ2-7; D may be TRBD2 (5 bases). This CDR3 is 13 amino acids long. Germline-derived CDR1 and CDR2 are WNHNN and SYGVQD (reference sequence). Trimming cost V 6 bases and J 1 base, with 10 bases left between them. The CDR3 spells CASSPSGSYEQYF. CDR3 in DNA: TGCGCCAGCAGCCCCAGCGGATCCTACGAGCAGTACTTC.

The rearrangement joins TRBV5-1 to TRBJ2-2; D possibly corresponds to TRBD1 (5 bases). The CDR3 contains 12 residues. Germline-derived CDR1 and CDR2 are SGHRS and YFSETQ. Trimming shortened V by 4 bases and J by 6 bases, and 7 bases separated the two germline ends. The CDR3 region is CASSLQAGELFF. CDR3 nucleotides: TGCGCCAGCAGCCTACAGGCCGGGGAGCTGTTTTTT.

V gene TRBV9 combines with J gene TRBJ2-3, with no clear D. Germline V gene sequence: CDR1 SGDLS, CDR2 YYNGEE. This CDR3 has 14 residues. V lost 5 bases and J lost 6, with 16 bases in between. CDR3 in DNA: TGTGCCAGCAGTTATCAGATGCAGTGGGATACGCAGTATTTT. Encoded protein: CASSYQMQWDTQYF.

This chain connects TRBV7-9 to TRBJ2-3; 10 bases align to TRBD2. Germline CDR1 is SEHNR and CDR2 is FQNEAQ (reference sequence). Trimming took 4 bases from V and 3 from J; bases not matched to a gene: 1. The CDR3 is made up of 14 amino acids. CDR3 nucleotide sequence: TGTGCCAGCAGCTCGGGACTAGCGACAGATACGCAGTATTTT. Its translation is CASSSGLATDTQYF.

V usage is TRBV7-9 and J usage is TRBJ2-5; 9 bases agree with TRBD2. Germline values: CDR1 SEHNR, CDR2 FQNEAQ (reference sequence). This CDR3 has 16 residues. J was trimmed by 5 bases and V by 4 bases; bases with no gene match: 11. The CDR3 protein is CASSSPGGLAFETQYF. The CDR3 region has the DNA TGTGCCAGCAGCTCCCCGGGAGGACTAGCGTTCGAGACCCAGTACTTC. Full variable domain (remainder filled in from reference TRBV7-9 and TRBJ2-5): DTGVSQNPRHKITKRGQNVTFRCDPISEHNRLYWYRQTLGQGPEFLTYFQNEAQLEKSRLLSDRFSAERPKGSFSTLEIQRTEQGDSAMYLCASSSPGGLAFETQYFGPGTRLLVL.

The chain recombines TRBV5-1 with TRBJ2-1; D gene unclear. The CDR3 covers 17 residues. V was cut by 0 bases and J by 0 bases, with 13 bases left in between. Germline V CDR1 and CDR2: SGHRS, YFSETQ. The CDR3 here is CASSLEQTFVSYNEQFF. CDR3 bases: TGCGCCAGCAGCTTGGAGCAGACTTTTGTCTCCTACAATGAGCAGTTCTTC.

The chain carries TRBV19 and TRBJ1-3; the match to TRBD1 covers 7 bases. This CDR3 has 16 residues. J lost 8 bases, V lost 6 bases, and 16 bases had no gene match. CDR1 is LNHDA and CDR2 is SQIVND in the germline V gene (reference sequence). CDR3 sequence: CASSLRQGQRLDTIYF. CDR3 DNA sequence: TGTGCCAGTAGCCTCCGACAGGGCCAACGGTTGGACACCATATATTTT. Variable domain in full (rest from reference TRBV19 and TRBJ1-3): DGGITQSPKYLFRKEGQNVTLSCEQNLNHDAMYWYRQDPGQGLRLIYYSQIVNDFQKGDIAEGYSVSREKKESFPLTVTSAQKNPTAFYLCASSLRQGQRLDTIYFGEGSWLTVV.